This TCR beta chain was recovered during a study of CD8+CD57+ T cells in acquired aplastic anemia. On the study more broadly: Sorted CD4+ and CD8+ cell DNA averaged 3.2 ug. Overall study results and limits: Patients and controls shared twenty-nine CD8+ CDR3 sequences, highly expressed in patients. CD8+ Simpson's diversity did not differ significantly between patients and controls.

Turning to this clonotype: The antigen remains unidentified.

V shed 4 bases and J 0 bases; nucleotides not matched to a gene: 5. CDR1 SGDLS and CDR2 YYNGEE come from the germline V gene. The length of the CDR3 is 16 residues. Genomic DNA provided the template from which TCR beta VDJ and CDR3 profiles were obtained. TCRdb called the reads again in MiXCR, with one record for every CDR3 protein. The sample includes 150,000 to 200,000 distinct CDR3 sequences, around 66% of them seen just once. Sequenced material: sorted CD4+, CD8+, or CD8+CD57+ T cells (not recorded which) from PBMCs. The receptor was derived from a human donor with severe aplastic anemia or a healthy control (not recorded which). This chain uses TRBV9 with TRBJ2-1; 9 bases match TRBD2. The CDR3 coding sequence is TGTGCCAGCAGCCCAGCGGGGGGTAGCTCCTACAATGAGCAGTTCTTC. Encoded protein: CASSPAGGSSYNEQFF.